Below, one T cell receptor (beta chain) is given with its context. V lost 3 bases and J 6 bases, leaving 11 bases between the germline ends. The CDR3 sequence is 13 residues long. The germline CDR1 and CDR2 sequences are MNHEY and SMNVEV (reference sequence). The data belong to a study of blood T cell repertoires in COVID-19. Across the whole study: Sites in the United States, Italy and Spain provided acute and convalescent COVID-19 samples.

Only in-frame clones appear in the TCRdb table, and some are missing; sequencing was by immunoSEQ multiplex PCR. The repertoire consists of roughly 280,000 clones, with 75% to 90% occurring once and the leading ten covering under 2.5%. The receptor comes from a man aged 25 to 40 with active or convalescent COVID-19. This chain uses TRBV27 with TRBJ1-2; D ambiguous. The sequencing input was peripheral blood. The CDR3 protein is CASSFGGIDGYTF. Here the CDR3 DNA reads TGTGCCAGCAGTTTCGGAGGAATCGATGGCTACACCTTC.